These T cell receptor beta chains were read from a single sample in a study of cytomegalovirus exposure and HLA in healthy donors. Profiling relied on immunoSEQ multiplex PCR, and the TCRdb table lists in-frame clones only, not all of them. Among around 130,000 clones, over 60% were seen once, and the ten largest hold 1.5%. Input material: PBMCs. The origin of the receptors is a man in his late teens or twenties in good health and CMV-seronegative. Each CDR3 is given with its conserved first and last residue. The order of the fields is J gene, V gene, D gene, clone size, CDR3 length, CDR3 protein, CDR3 DNA. The D gene is left open where the match is weak. A row's size may be missing; if present it is once, few, many or a size class.

J gene: TRBJ2-2
V gene: TRBV10-3
D gene: -
clone size: -
CDR3 length: 14
CDR3 protein: CAISGQGGTGELFF
CDR3 DNA: TGTGCCATCAGTGGGCAGGGAGGTACCGGGGAGCTGTTTTTT

J gene: TRBJ2-1
V gene: TRBV25-1
D gene: TRBD1
clone size: -
CDR3 length: 18
CDR3 protein: CASSADNTGTGDYNEQFF
CDR3 DNA: TGTGCCAGCAGTGCAGATAATACCGGGACAGGTGACTACAATGAGCAGTTCTTC

J gene: TRBJ2-2
V gene: TRBV14
D gene: -
clone size: -
CDR3 length: 16
CDR3 protein: CASSQDLHSPTGELFF
CDR3 DNA: TGTGCCAGCAGCCAAGATCTTCACAGTCCCACCGGGGAGCTGTTTTTT

J gene: TRBJ1-4
V gene: TRBV7-9
D gene: -
clone size: -
CDR3 length: 14
CDR3 protein: CSSSLYTDGEKLFF
CDR3 DNA: TGTTCCAGCAGCCTCTACACTGACGGGGAAAAACTGTTTTTT

J gene: TRBJ2-2
V gene: TRBV9
D gene: TRBD1
clone size: -
CDR3 length: 18
CDR3 protein: CASSFAGGAGSNTGELFF
CDR3 DNA: TGTGCCAGCAGCTTTGCAGGGGGCGCTGGGTCAAACACCGGGGAGCTGTTTTTT

J gene: TRBJ2-5
V gene: TRBV9
D gene: TRBD2
clone size: -
CDR3 length: 16
CDR3 protein: CASSVEAGASQETQYF
CDR3 DNA: TGTGCCAGCAGCGTAGAAGCGGGAGCCTCCCAAGAGACCCAGTACTTC

J gene: TRBJ2-5
V gene: TRBV5-1
D gene: TRBD2
clone size: -
CDR3 length: 19
CDR3 protein: CASSLIGGVVIGTKETQYF
CDR3 DNA: TGCGCCAGCAGCTTGATTGGGGGGGTAGTAATAGGGACGAAAGAGACCCAGTACTTC

J gene: TRBJ2-3
V gene: TRBV28
D gene: -
clone size: -
CDR3 length: 15
CDR3 protein: CASSPEAGFRDTQYF
CDR3 DNA: TGTGCCAGCAGCCCGGAGGCAGGCTTCAGAGATACGCAGTATTTT

J gene: TRBJ2-1
V gene: TRBV6-5
D gene: TRBD2
clone size: -
CDR3 length: 15
CDR3 protein: CASSYETSFYNEQFF
CDR3 DNA: TGTGCCAGCAGTTACGAGACTAGCTTCTACAATGAGCAGTTCTTC

J gene: TRBJ1-2
V gene: TRBV2
D gene: -
clone size: -
CDR3 length: 14
CDR3 protein: CASSGRTLNYGYTF
CDR3 DNA: TGTGCCAGCAGTGGGCGGACACTTAACTATGGCTACACCTTC

J gene: TRBJ2-7
V gene: TRBV7-9
D gene: -
clone size: -
CDR3 length: 12
CDR3 protein: CSSSFEGYEQYF
CDR3 DNA: TGTTCCAGCAGCTTCGAGGGTTACGAGCAGTACTTC

J gene: TRBJ2-7
V gene: TRBV19
D gene: TRBD2
clone size: once
CDR3 length: 14
CDR3 protein: CASSISTGGYEQYF
CDR3 DNA: TGTGCCAGTAGTATCTCGACGGGGGGCTACGAGCAGTACTTC

J gene: TRBJ1-2
V gene: TRBV28
D gene: -
clone size: -
CDR3 length: 12
CDR3 protein: CASSTGQKGYTF
CDR3 DNA: TGTGCCAGCAGTACGGGACAAAAAGGCTACACCTTC

J gene: TRBJ1-1
V gene: TRBV5-1
D gene: -
clone size: few
CDR3 length: 12
CDR3 protein: CASSLGGPEAFF
CDR3 DNA: TGCGCCAGCAGCCTCGGCGGTCCTGAGGCTTTCTTT

J gene: TRBJ1-3
V gene: TRBV30
D gene: -
clone size: -
CDR3 length: 15
CDR3 protein: CAQAPDSNSGNTIYF
CDR3 DNA: TGTGCCCAGGCCCCGGACAGTAATTCTGGAAACACCATATATTTT

J gene: TRBJ1-2
V gene: TRBV6-5
D gene: TRBD1
clone size: -
CDR3 length: 13
CDR3 protein: CASRGQGSYGYTF
CDR3 DNA: TGTGCCAGCAGAGGACAGGGCTCCTATGGCTACACCTTC

J gene: TRBJ2-1
V gene: TRBV11-3
D gene: -
clone size: -
CDR3 length: 16
CDR3 protein: CASSLGGGVRDNEQFF
CDR3 DNA: TGTGCCAGCAGCTTAGGTGGAGGGGTTCGGGACAATGAGCAGTTCTTC

J gene: TRBJ1-6
V gene: TRBV28
D gene: -
clone size: -
CDR3 length: 17
CDR3 protein: CASSPTSLTANNSPLHF
CDR3 DNA: TGTGCCAGCAGTCCAACCTCTTTGACAGCCAATAATTCACCCCTCCACTTT

J gene: TRBJ1-2
V gene: TRBV5-1
D gene: TRBD1
clone size: -
CDR3 length: 15
CDR3 protein: CASSLDVDRVRGYTF
CDR3 DNA: TGCGCCAGCAGCTTGGATGTGGACAGGGTGCGGGGCTACACCTTC

J gene: TRBJ1-4
V gene: TRBV30
D gene: TRBD1
clone size: -
CDR3 length: 15
CDR3 protein: CAWRFQGQGNEKLFF
CDR3 DNA: TGTGCCTGGAGGTTTCAGGGACAGGGAAATGAAAAACTGTTTTTT

J gene: TRBJ1-1
V gene: TRBV18
D gene: -
clone size: few
CDR3 length: 15
CDR3 protein: CASSPPTGGFSEAFF
CDR3 DNA: TGTGCCAGCTCGCCTCCGACAGGAGGCTTTTCTGAAGCTTTCTTT

J gene: TRBJ2-7
V gene: TRBV7-2
D gene: -
clone size: -
CDR3 length: 14
CDR3 protein: CASSLVGTYYEQYF
CDR3 DNA: TGTGCCAGCAGCTTAGTCGGGACTTATTACGAGCAGTACTTC

J gene: TRBJ1-6
V gene: TRBV28
D gene: -
clone size: -
CDR3 length: 12
CDR3 protein: CASSRTEKSSHF
CDR3 DNA: TGTGCCAGCAGCAGGACAGAAAAGAGTTCCCACTTT

J gene: TRBJ2-7
V gene: TRBV5-1
D gene: -
clone size: -
CDR3 length: 13
CDR3 protein: CASSLPTGNEQYF
CDR3 DNA: TGCGCCAGCAGCTTGCCAACAGGGAACGAGCAGTACTTC

J gene: TRBJ2-4
V gene: TRBV6-1
D gene: -
clone size: -
CDR3 length: 17
CDR3 protein: CASSDLGGLSSKNIQYF
CDR3 DNA: TGTGCCAGCAGTGACTTGGGGGGGCTGAGCTCCAAAAACATTCAGTACTTC

J gene: TRBJ2-1
V gene: TRBV11-3
D gene: TRBD1
clone size: -
CDR3 length: 18
CDR3 protein: CASSLDVLGTGSKNEQFF
CDR3 DNA: TGTGCCAGCAGCTTAGATGTCCTCGGGACAGGGAGTAAGAATGAGCAGTTCTTC